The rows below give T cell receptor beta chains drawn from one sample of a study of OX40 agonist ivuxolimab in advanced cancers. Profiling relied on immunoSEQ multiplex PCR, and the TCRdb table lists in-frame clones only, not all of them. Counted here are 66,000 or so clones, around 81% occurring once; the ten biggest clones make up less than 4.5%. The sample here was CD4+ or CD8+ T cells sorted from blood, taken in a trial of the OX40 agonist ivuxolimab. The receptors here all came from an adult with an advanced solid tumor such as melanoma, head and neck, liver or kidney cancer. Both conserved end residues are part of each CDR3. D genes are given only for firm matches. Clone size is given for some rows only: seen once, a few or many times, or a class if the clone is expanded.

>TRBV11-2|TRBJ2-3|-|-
TGTGCCAGCAGCTTACTAGGGGGGACTAGCACAGATACGCAGTATTTT
CASSLLGGTSTDTQYF
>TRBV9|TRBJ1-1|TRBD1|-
TGTGCCAGCAGCGGACGGGACAGGGGAAAAATGAACACTGAAGCTTTCTTT
CASSGRDRGKMNTEAFF
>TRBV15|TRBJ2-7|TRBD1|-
TGTGCCACCAGCGGTAGACAGGGGTTCACGTACTTC
CATSGRQGFTYF
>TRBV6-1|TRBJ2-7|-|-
TGTGCCAGCAGTGGGGTTGGGTGGGACCGTGGGATCGAGCAGTACTTC
CASSGVGWDRGIEQYF
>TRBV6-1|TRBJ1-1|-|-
TGTGCCAGCAGTGAAGCGGGCAGGGGGAACACTGAAGCTTTCTTT
CASSEAGRGNTEAFF
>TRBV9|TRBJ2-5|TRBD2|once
TGTGCCAGCAGCGTAGGACTAGCGGGGGGTATGGAGACCCAGTACTTC
CASSVGLAGGMETQYF
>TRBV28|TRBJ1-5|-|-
TGTGCCAGCAGTCTACAGGTACAGCCCCAGCATTTT
CASSLQVQPQHF
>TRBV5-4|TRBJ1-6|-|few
TGTGCCAGCAGCTTGTTAGGAAATTCACCCCTCCACTTT
CASSLLGNSPLHF
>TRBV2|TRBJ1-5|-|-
TGTGCCAGCAAATTGGCGAATAGCAATCAGCCCCAGCATTTT
CASKLANSNQPQHF
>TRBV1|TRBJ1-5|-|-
TGCACCAGCAGCCAAGAGCTAGGCAGGGGGCATCAGCCCCAGCATTTT
CTSSQELGRGHQPQHF
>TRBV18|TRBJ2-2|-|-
TGTGCCAGCTCACCCCTGGGCACGGCGAACACCGGGGAGCTGTTTTTT
CASSPLGTANTGELFF
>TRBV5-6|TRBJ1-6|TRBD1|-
TGTGCCAGCAGGGGACAGCCTAATTCACCCCTCCACTTT
CASRGQPNSPLHF
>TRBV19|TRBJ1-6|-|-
TGTGCCAGTAGTATCCCAGCGGGATTCTCCAGCTCCTATAATTCACCCCTCCACTTT
CASSIPAGFSSSYNSPLHF
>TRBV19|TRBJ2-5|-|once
TGTGCCAGTAGTATAGGGGGCCCAACGTGGGAGCAGTACTTC
CASSIGGPTWEQYF
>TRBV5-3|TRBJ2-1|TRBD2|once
TGTGCCAGAAGCTCCCGGACTAGCGGGGGGCCCAATGAGCAGTTCTTC
CARSSRTSGGPNEQFF
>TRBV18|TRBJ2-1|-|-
TGTGCCAGCTCACCGGGCAATGAGCAGTTCTTC
CASSPGNEQFF
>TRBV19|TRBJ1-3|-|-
TGTGCCAGTAGTACTATAGGGGGAAACACCATATATTTT
CASSTIGGNTIYF
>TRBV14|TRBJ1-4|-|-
TGTGCCAGCAGCCAACGGGGGGCTAATGAAAAACTGTTTTTT
CASSQRGANEKLFF
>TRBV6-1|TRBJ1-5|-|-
TGTGCCAGCAGTACGACCTCTTCGAAAAATCAGCCCCAGCATTTT
CASSTTSSKNQPQHF
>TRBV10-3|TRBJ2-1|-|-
TGTGCCATCCGCCAAAGTGGGGGCGCCTACAATGAGCAGTTCTTC
CAIRQSGGAYNEQFF
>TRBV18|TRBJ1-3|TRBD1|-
TGTGCCAGCTCAGTATTACGCCCGGGACAGGGGACCCAGATCTCTGGAAACACCATATATTTT
CASSVLRPGQGTQISGNTIYF
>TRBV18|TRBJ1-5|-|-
TGTGCCAGCTCACCCAGTGACCGGGGACTCAATCAGCCCCAGCATTTT
CASSPSDRGLNQPQHF
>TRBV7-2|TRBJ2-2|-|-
TGTGCCAGCAGCTTAGCAGGGGGAGGGCTGTTTTTT
CASSLAGGGLFF
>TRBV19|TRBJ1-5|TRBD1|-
TGTGCCAGTTCCACAGGGGGCAACACTGTGATGCAGCCCCAGCATTTT
CASSTGGNTVMQPQHF
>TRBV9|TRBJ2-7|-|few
TGTGCCAGCAGCCTGGGGACCGCCGGCTCCTACGAGCAGTACTTC
CASSLGTAGSYEQYF
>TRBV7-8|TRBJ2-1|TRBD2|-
TGTGCCAGCAGCCATGGGGGCGGGGGGAACAATGAGCAGTTCTTC
CASSHGGGGNNEQFF
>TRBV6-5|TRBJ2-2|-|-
TGTGCCAGTCGAGCGACAGGGACTAACACCGGGGAGCTGTTTTTT
CASRATGTNTGELFF
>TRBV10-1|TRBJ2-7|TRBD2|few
TGCGCCAGCAGTGAGGTAGGGACTATCTACGAGCAGTACTTC
CASSEVGTIYEQYF
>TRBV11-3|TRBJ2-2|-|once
TGTGCCAGCAGCTCGGATAAAACCGGGGAGCTGTTTTTT
CASSSDKTGELFF
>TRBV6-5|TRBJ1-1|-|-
TGTGCCAGCAGTTACTCGACACTCCTTATGAACACTGAAGCTTTCTTT
CASSYSTLLMNTEAFF
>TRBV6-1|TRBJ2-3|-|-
TGTGCCAGCAGTGATGGACCGGCAGTCACAGATACGCAGTATTTT
CASSDGPAVTDTQYF
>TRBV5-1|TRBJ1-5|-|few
TGCGCCAGCAGCTTGTCGGGCAGGACGGGTCAGCCCCAGCATTTT
CASSLSGRTGQPQHF
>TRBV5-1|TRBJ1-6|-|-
TGCGCCAGCAGCCCGACCTCAGGGGATGGATCACCCCTCCACTTT
CASSPTSGDGSPLHF
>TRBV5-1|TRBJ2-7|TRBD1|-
TGCGCCAGCAGTCTGGACAGGGACTACGAGCAGTACTTC
CASSLDRDYEQYF
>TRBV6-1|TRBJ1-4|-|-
TGTGCCAGCAGAGGACAGTCTAATGAAAAACTGTTTTTT
CASRGQSNEKLFF
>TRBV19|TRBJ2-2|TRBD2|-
TGTGCCAGTAGTCGCTCCGGGACGGGGGGAGGGGAGCTGTTTTTT
CASSRSGTGGGELFF
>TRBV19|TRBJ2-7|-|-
TGTGCCAGTAGTATCTCGACAGGCGGTTACGAGCAGTACTTC
CASSISTGGYEQYF
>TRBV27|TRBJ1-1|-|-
TGTGCCAGCAGTTTTCAGGTGAACACTGAAGCTTTCTTT
CASSFQVNTEAFF
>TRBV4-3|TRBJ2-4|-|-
TGCGCCAGCAGCCAAGCGGGAACAGGGATGGCCAAAAACATTCAGTACTTC
CASSQAGTGMAKNIQYF
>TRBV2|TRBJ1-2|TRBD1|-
TGTGCCAGCAGTCAGACAGGGGGCGGTAATGGCTACACCTTC
CASSQTGGGNGYTF
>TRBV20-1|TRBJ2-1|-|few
TGCAGTGCCCAGTACTTCAATGAGCAGTTCTTC
CSAQYFNEQFF
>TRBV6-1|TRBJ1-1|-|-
TGTGCCAGCAGCCACCTTCAGGGAACTGAAGCTTTCTTT
CASSHLQGTEAFF
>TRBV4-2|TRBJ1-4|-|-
TGTGCCAGCAGCCGGGCCTCCTCTGGGTCAACTAATGAAAAACTGTTTTTT
CASSRASSGSTNEKLFF
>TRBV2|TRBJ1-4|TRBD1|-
TGTGCCAGCACCCGGGACAGGGGTCCTTCCAATGAAAAACTGTTTTTT
CASTRDRGPSNEKLFF
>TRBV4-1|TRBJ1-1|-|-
TGCGCCAGCAGCCAACTACGGGATCTCGCTGAAGCTTTCTTT
CASSQLRDLAEAFF
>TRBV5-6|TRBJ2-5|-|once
TGTGCCAGCAGCTCAGGTTCCGCGGGGACCCAGTACTTC
CASSSGSAGTQYF
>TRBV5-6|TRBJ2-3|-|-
TGTGCCAGCAGCTCGGACCAGGATACAGATACGCAGTATTTT
CASSSDQDTDTQYF
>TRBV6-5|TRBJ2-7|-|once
TGTGCCAGCAGTTCCCCCGGGACGGCTTCCTACGAGCAGTACTTC
CASSSPGTASYEQYF
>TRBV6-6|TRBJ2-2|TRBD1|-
TGTGCCAGCAGTCGTGACAGGGTGGGGACCGGGGAGCTGTTTTTT
CASSRDRVGTGELFF
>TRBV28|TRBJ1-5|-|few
TGTGCCAGCAGTTTGTCCATCGCCGGCAATCAGCCCCAGCATTTT
CASSLSIAGNQPQHF
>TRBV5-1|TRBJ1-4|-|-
TGCGCCAGCAGGGAGGGGGTTCGGGAAAAACTGTTTTTT
CASREGVREKLFF
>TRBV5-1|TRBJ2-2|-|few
TGCGCCAGCAGCTCCGGGACCGTAAACACCGGGGAGCTGTTTTTT
CASSSGTVNTGELFF
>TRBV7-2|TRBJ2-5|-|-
TGTGCCAGCAGCTTAGTAGTCCAGGGACTGGAGACCCAGTACTTC
CASSLVVQGLETQYF
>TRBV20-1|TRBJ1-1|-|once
TGCAGTGCTAGAGGAGGGACTGAAGCTTTCTTT
CSARGGTEAFF